A single T cell receptor beta chain is shown here with its context. The V gene's germline CDR1 is SNHLY and CDR2 FYNNEI. This CDR3 spans 15 amino acids. The V and J ends lost 4 bases and 2 bases respectively, with 11 bases between them. Clones were sequenced by immunoSEQ multiplex PCR, and TCRdb holds only the in-frame ones, with some missing. This table has 45,000 to 60,000 clones, approximately 86% appearing once. This sample was included in a study of OX40 agonist ivuxolimab in advanced cancers. At the level of the study: At about 82% male, the cohort had a mean age of 60 years, ranging from about 20 to 90. Partial response was recorded in three patients: one hepatocellular carcinoma and two cutaneous melanoma cases.

Source: CD4+ or CD8+ T cells sorted from blood, taken in a trial of the OX40 agonist ivuxolimab. The genes are TRBV2 and TRBJ2-2, with D maybe TRBD1 (6 bases). The clonotype comes from an adult with an advanced solid tumor such as melanoma, head and neck, liver or kidney cancer. The CDR3 nucleotides are TGTGCCAGCAGTGTACAGGGTGGAAACACCGGGGAGCTGTTTTTT. As protein: CASSVQGGNTGELFF.